A selection of T cell receptor beta chains follows, all from one sample in a study of breast tumors, draining lymph nodes, adjacent tissues. Via MiXCR, TCRdb re-called the multiplex PCR reads, giving one row per CDR3 protein. The sample shows about 47,000 distinct CDR3 sequences, about 23% of them seen only once. The sequenced material came from breast tumor tissue. All receptors derive from a female donor with breast cancer. Some clones in this sample may be carry-over from other donors' samples. The CDR3 runs from the conserved cysteine through the conserved F or W. The D gene is left open where the match is weak. Clone size appears in some rows only: once, few, many, or a class for an expanded clone.

J | V | size | D | CDR3 | DNA
TRBJ2-1 | TRBV9 | many | . | CASSAYGQKNEQFF | TGTGCCAGCAGCGCCTATGGACAGAAAAATGAGCAGTTCTTC
TRBJ2-3 | TRBV5-6 | few | TRBD2 | CASSSRTSGGESDTQYF | TGTGCCAGCAGCTCCCGGACTAGCGGGGGGGAATCAGATACGCAGTATTTT
TRBJ2-3 | TRBV5-1 | . | TRBD2 | CASSLAGATDTQYF | TGCGCCAGCAGCTTAGCGGGAGCTACAGATACGCAGTATTTT
TRBJ2-5 | TRBV7-9 | many | . | CASTKGGIQETQYF | TGTGCCAGCACGAAGGGGGGGATTCAAGAGACCCAGTACTTC
TRBJ1-5 | TRBV28 | many | . | CASSSTRKNQPQHF | TGTGCCAGCAGTTCAACCAGAAAAAATCAGCCCCAGCATTTT
TRBJ2-1 | TRBV24-1 | many | TRBD2 | CATSEALAGVGNEQFF | TGTGCCACCAGTGAGGCACTAGCGGGAGTGGGCAATGAGCAGTTCTTC
TRBJ2-5 | TRBV30 | many | . | CAWSYSETQYF | TGTGCCTGGAGTTATTCAGAGACCCAGTACTTC
TRBJ2-1 | TRBV9 | . | . | CASSVRQASSYNEQFF | TGTGCCAGCAGCGTCAGACAGGCTAGCTCCTACAATGAGCAGTTCTTC
TRBJ1-5 | TRBV15 | many | . | CATSGTESNQPQHF | TGTGCCACCAGCGGGACGGAGAGCAATCAGCCCCAGCATTTT
TRBJ2-3 | TRBV3-1 | many | . | CASSQETGSGTDTQYF | TGTGCCAGCAGCCAAGAAACCGGGAGCGGCACAGATACGCAGTATTTT
TRBJ1-5 | TRBV11-3 | . | . | CASTKWGGRDQPQHF | TGTGCCAGCACAAAATGGGGGGGCCGGGATCAGCCCCAGCATTTT
TRBJ1-5 | TRBV6-6 | many | . | CASSFNRGASSNQPQHF | TGTGCCAGCAGCTTCAACAGAGGTGCGAGTAGCAATCAGCCCCAGCATTTT
TRBJ2-3 | TRBV7-6 | . | TRBD2 | CASSPVAGYPETQYF | TGTGCCAGCAGCCCAGTAGCGGGATACCCGGAAACGCAGTATTTT
TRBJ1-2 | TRBV5-8 | many | TRBD1 | CASSPTGANYGYTF | TGTGCCAGCAGCCCGACAGGGGCTAACTATGGCTACACCTTC
TRBJ1-4 | TRBV2 | . | . | CASSVRGLEAATNVKLFF | TGTGCCAGCAGTGTGAGGGGTTTGGAGGCCGCAACTAATGTGAAACTGTTTTTT
TRBJ2-7 | TRBV5-1 | many | TRBD1 | CASSLGQGGYYEQYF | TGCGCCAGCAGCTTGGGACAGGGCGGTTACTACGAGCAGTACTTC
TRBJ1-2 | TRBV20-1 | many | . | CSATTGIYGYTF | TGCAGTGCGACTACAGGGATCTATGGCTACACCTTC
TRBJ1-1 | TRBV9 | . | . | CASSAHQGFGTEAFF | TGTGCCAGCAGCGCACACCAGGGTTTCGGCACTGAAGCTTTCTTT
TRBJ2-3 | TRBV13 | many | . | CASTETGTTDTQYF | TGTGCCAGCACGGAGACTGGTACCACAGATACGCAGTATTTT
TRBJ1-2 | TRBV9 | few | . | CASSVEADSYYGYTF | TGTGCCAGCAGCGTAGAAGCTGACTCCTACTATGGCTACACCTTC
TRBJ1-6 | TRBV11-2 | many | . | CASSLDGTPFNSPLHF | TGTGCCAGCAGCTTAGATGGGACTCCCTTTAATTCACCCCTCCACTTT
TRBJ2-5 | TRBV11-3 | many | . | CASSLGLGTNDEETQYF | TGTGCCAGCAGCTTAGGGTTAGGGACAAACGATGAAGAGACCCAGTACTTC
TRBJ1-6 | TRBV5-1 | many | . | CASSNYNSPLHF | TGCGCCAGCAGCAACTATAATTCACCCCTCCACTTT
TRBJ1-5 | TRBV12-3/TRBV12-4 | many | TRBD1 | CASSLGQDNQPQHF | TGTGCCAGCAGTTTGGGACAGGATAATCAGCCCCAGCATTTT
TRBJ1-2 | TRBV4-1 | many | . | CASSQDGGGRGDGYTF | TGCGCCAGCAGCCAAGATGGAGGAGGCAGGGGTGATGGCTACACCTTC
TRBJ2-3 | TRBV19 | . | . | CASSMARSTDTQYF | TGTGCCAGTAGTATGGCTAGAAGCACAGATACGCAGTATTTT
TRBJ1-6 | TRBV6-1 | many | . | CASSDPAGYNSPLHF | TGTGCCAGCAGTGACCCGGCAGGCTATAATTCACCCCTCCACTTT
TRBJ2-5 | TRBV10-2 | many | TRBD1 | CATETGSYFQETQYF | TGCGCCACCGAGACAGGGAGCTATTTTCAAGAGACCCAGTACTTC